What follows are 24 T cell receptor beta chains derived from one specimen sequenced in a study of spatial heterogeneity in lung cancer. The time point here: sample taken at primary tumor resection. Whole RNA was taken from tumor, nontumor lung or frozen PBMC; it was then sequenced unsorted. TCRdb recomputed calls from the 5' RACE reads with MiXCR, one row per CDR3 protein. In the table there are about 50,000 distinct CDR3 sequences, 7.5% to 8% of which are singletons. The sequencing used PBMCs, collected at surgery. The receptors stem from a female donor with early-stage non-small cell lung cancer.

Only a few counts were recorded for this clonotype. The chain has TRBV6-2 or TRBV6-3 and TRBJ2-1, with TRBD2 matching 8 bases. The trim removed 5 bases at V and 6 bases at J, leaving 3 bases unmatched. The germline CDR1 and CDR2 sequences are MNHEY and SVGEGT. The CDR3 loop spans 13 amino acids. CDR3 bases: TGTGCCAGCAGTGGGACTAGGAGCAATGAGCAGTTCTTC. Encoded protein: CASSGTRSNEQFF.

This sequence joins TRBV12-3 or TRBV12-4 and TRBJ1-5; 8 nucleotides align to TRBD1. The CDR3 has 16 residues. The ends lost 6 bases at V and 0 bases at J; junction bases unmatched: 7. The CDR3 DNA is TGTGCCAGCAGACCAACAGGGGGGCATAGCAATCAGCCCCAGCATTTT. Translated, it gives CASRPTGGHSNQPQHF.

The sample holds many counts of this clonotype. This chain joins TRBV15 and TRBJ2-1; D is unresolved. Between the trimmed V and J ends, which lost 0 bases and 7 bases, there was a span of 16 bases. The germline CDR1 and CDR2 sequences are LNHNV and YYDKDF (reference sequence). The length of the CDR3 is 16 residues. This CDR3 is CATSREYWGKVNEQFF. The DNA for the CDR3 is TGTGCCACCAGCAGAGAATATTGGGGAAAGGTAAATGAGCAGTTCTTC.

This clonotype has more than one count but fewer than ten. The genes are TRBV13 and TRBJ2-7, with D uncertain. Deletions cut 4 bases from V and 4 bases from J, with 20 bases between. The germline V gene encodes CDR1 PRHDT and CDR2 FYEKMQ (reference sequence). This CDR3 region has 16 residues. CDR3 sequence reads: CASSYSLGNEMYEQYF. CDR3 bases: TGTGCCAGCAGCTATAGCCTAGGCAATGAAATGTACGAGCAGTACTTC.

Only a few counts were recorded for this clonotype. This sequence joins TRBV4-3 and TRBJ2-4; a weak D match, TRBD1 (5 bases). Germline V lookup: CDR1 LGHNA, CDR2 YSLEER. V gave up 3 bases and J gave up 8 bases, with 11 bases separating them. The CDR3 totals 13 residues. CDR3 protein: CASSQTTGHIQYF. In nucleotides, the CDR3 is TGCGCCAGCAGCCAGACAACAGGTCACATTCAGTACTTC.

In its sample, this clonotype was seen many times. The J gene is TRBJ1-5, the V gene TRBV6-5; D uncertain. The CDR3 is 13 amino acids. V lost 1 base, J lost 7 bases, and 8 bases lay in between. Looked up from germline, CDR1 is MNHEY and CDR2 is SVGAGI. The CDR3 nucleotides are TGTGCCAGCAGTTACTTGGCCGGCCAGCCCCAGCATTTT. This sequence encodes CASSYLAGQPQHF.

The chain carries TRBV12-3 or TRBV12-4 and TRBJ1-5, with D possibly being TRBD1 (6 bases). V was shortened by 5 bases and J by 2 bases, with 13 bases between the two germline ends. The CDR3 has 15 residues. The CDR3 protein is CASSPRGVGNQPQHF. In DNA, the CDR3 is TGTGCCAGCAGTCCCAGGGGAGTAGGCAATCAGCCCCAGCATTTT.

This clonotype was seen ten or more times. The rearrangement uses TRBV7-9 and TRBJ2-3; tentatively, D is TRBD2 (6 bases). This CDR3 spans 15 amino acids. Germline-derived CDR1 and CDR2 are SEHNR and FQNEAQ (reference sequence). The V and J ends lost 5 bases and 4 bases respectively, with 16 bases between them. The CDR3 coding sequence is TGTGCCAGCAGCATCCTCGGGGGTGCGGCAGATACGCAGTATTTT. Translation gives CASSILGGAADTQYF.

This clonotype was counted a few times. The chain links TRBV7-2 to TRBJ2-7, with 8 bases matching TRBD1. The CDR3 loop spans 14 amino acids. Germline lookup yields CDR1 SGHTA and CDR2 FQGNSA. Unmatched junction bases numbered 9, after V lost 5 bases and J lost 6 bases. The chain's CDR3 is CASSPTGATGEQYF. The CDR3 DNA sequence: TGTGCCAGCAGCCCGACAGGGGCTACCGGCGAGCAGTACTTC.

This clonotype was seen ten or more times. This chain links TRBV7-3 with TRBJ1-1, with D tentatively TRBD1 (5 bases). V was clipped by 2 bases and J by 4 bases, with 8 bases between them. The CDR3 contains 13 residues. Germline V CDR1 and CDR2: SGHTA, FQGTGA. In DNA, the CDR3 is TGTGCCAGCAGCTTAGAGGGGAGCACTGAAGCTTTCTTT. Translation gives CASSLEGSTEAFF.

This clonotype was counted many times. The rearrangement joins TRBV5-6 to TRBJ2-3; 7 bases fit TRBD2. CDR3 length equals 16 residues. Losses at the gene ends were 0 bases for V and 3 bases for J; bases not matched to a gene: 7. CDR1 and CDR2 from the germline V gene are SGHDT and YYEEEE. The CDR3 reads CASSLDGSGVTDTQYF. In DNA, the CDR3 is TGTGCCAGCAGCTTGGACGGGAGCGGGGTGACAGATACGCAGTATTTT.

A few counts support this clonotype. This chain links TRBV7-2 with TRBJ2-5; D is perhaps TRBD1 (6 bases). V lost 5 bases to trimming and J lost 4 bases, with 14 bases between them. Germline values: CDR1 SGHTA, CDR2 FQGNSA. The CDR3 sequence is 14 residues long. Written as DNA, the CDR3 is TGTGCCAGCAGCACGCGGACCAGGGGAGAGACCCAGTACTTC. As protein: CASSTRTRGETQYF.

Ten or more counts support this clonotype. J is TRBJ1-2 and V is TRBV4-1; D unclear. The germline CDR1 and CDR2 sequences are MGHRA and YSYEKL. Trimming removed 2 bases from V and 4 bases from J, with 14 bases in between. The CDR3 extends over 15 amino acids. CDR3 in amino acids: CASSQRHQRSYGYTF. For the CDR3, the DNA is TGCGCCAGCAGCCAAAGACACCAACGGAGCTATGGCTACACCTTC.

This clonotype appeared many times. V and J are TRBV7-8 and TRBJ2-3, with D maybe TRBD2 (5 bases). The V gene lost 0 bases and the J gene lost 4 bases, with 14 bases spanning the gap. The germline V gene has CDR1 SGHVS and CDR2 FQNEAQ. The CDR3 contains 16 residues. Here the CDR3 reads CASSLARARRADTQYF. DNA for the CDR3: TGTGCCAGCAGCTTAGCGCGGGCCCGAAGGGCAGATACGCAGTATTTT.

This clonotype was seen at least ten times. The gene calls are TRBV4-1 and TRBJ1-4; no reliable D call. The CDR3 runs to 13 residues. V shed 8 bases and J shed 8 bases, with 15 bases lying between them. Germline V lookup: CDR1 MGHRA, CDR2 YSYEKL. The CDR3 loop is CASCTTAGEKLFF. The CDR3 DNA reads as TGCGCCAGCTGCACAACCGCAGGAGAAAAACTGTTTTTT.

This clonotype was seen repeatedly, ten times or more. The chain recombines TRBV19 with TRBJ1-5; D is ambiguous. The CDR3 has 17 residues. V lost 5 bases and J 0 bases, leaving 17 bases between the germline ends. CDR1 LNHDA and CDR2 SQIVND come from the germline V gene (reference sequence). The CDR3 sequence: CASSPTAGGYSNQPQHF. CDR3 nucleotide sequence: TGTGCCAGTAGTCCAACGGCTGGAGGGTATAGCAATCAGCCCCAGCATTTT.

This clonotype was counted ten times or more. The rearrangement links TRBV6-5 to TRBJ1-6; D ambiguous. CDR1 is MNHEY and CDR2 is SVGAGI in the germline V gene. V was shortened by 6 bases and J by 0 bases, with 15 bases between the two germline ends. This CDR3 is 17 amino acids long. CDR3 DNA sequence: TGTGCCAGCAGCCCCCCTCGTCGGAGCTCCTATAATTCACCCCTCCACTTT. Translating it yields CASSPPRRSSYNSPLHF.

The chain has TRBV29-1 and TRBJ2-2; D may correspond to TRBD1 or TRBD2 (5 bases each). Germline V gene lookup returns CDR1 SQVTM and CDR2 ANQGSEA. There are 13 residues in the CDR3. The V gene lost 1 base and the J gene lost 6 bases, with 9 bases spanning the gap. The CDR3 region is CSVEGQGAGELFF. The DNA for the CDR3 is TGCAGCGTTGAAGGGCAGGGAGCCGGGGAGCTGTTTTTT.

This chain uses TRBV24-1 with TRBJ2-5, with a weak D call TRBD1 (6 bases). The germline V gene encodes CDR1 KGHDR and CDR2 SFDVKD. The ends were cut back, 2 bases at V and 5 bases at J, with 8 bases in the middle. CDR3 length: 13 residues. The CDR3 DNA sequence: TGTGCCACCAGTGATTCAGGGGTTGAGACCCAGTACTTC. Amino acid sequence: CATSDSGVETQYF.

This clonotype was counted many times. The chain joins TRBV2 to TRBJ1-5, with D possibly being TRBD1 (6 bases). Looked up from germline, CDR1 is SNHLY and CDR2 is FYNNEI. The CDR3 extends over 16 amino acids. Trimming pared 6 bases from V and 0 bases from J, leaving 15 bases between. Here the CDR3 reads CASRGAAGYSNQPQHF. The DNA for the CDR3 is TGTGCCAGCAGGGGGGCAGCAGGATATAGCAATCAGCCCCAGCATTTT.

This clonotype was counted ten times or more. The chain links TRBV19 to TRBJ1-5; D is unresolved. CDR3 length: 12 residues. Germline V gene sequence: CDR1 LNHDA, CDR2 SQIVND (reference sequence). V was cut by 5 bases and J by 6 bases, with 8 bases left in between. The CDR3 here is CASSQRSQPQHF. In nucleotides, the CDR3 is TGTGCCAGTAGTCAAAGAAGTCAGCCCCAGCATTTT.

In its sample, this clonotype was seen a few times. The chain has TRBV18 and TRBJ1-6; D is ambiguous. The V gene's germline CDR1 is KGHSH and CDR2 LQKENI. The CDR3 has 13 residues. V gave up 3 bases and J gave up 0 bases, with 0 bases separating them. CDR3 DNA sequence: TGTGCCAGCTCACCCTCCTATAATTCACCCCTCCACTTT. Its translation: CASSPSYNSPLHF.

This clonotype was seen at least ten times. In nucleotides, the CDR3 is TGTGCCAGCAGTTTCGGTAGAAGTCCCACAGATACGCAGTATTTT. Protein: CASSFGRSPTDTQYF. The gene calls are TRBV27 and TRBJ2-3; no firm D call. Germline CDR1 MNHEY, CDR2 SMNVEV (reference sequence). The CDR3 consists of 15 residues. V lost 3 bases and J 2 bases, leaving 12 bases between the germline ends.

The gene calls are TRBV6-2 or TRBV6-3 and TRBJ2-6; D uncertain. Germline lookup yields CDR1 MNHEY and CDR2 SVGEGT. With 7 bases removed from V and 0 bases from J, the gap between germline ends came to 7 bases. The CDR3 totals 14 residues. The CDR3 bases are TGTGCCAGCATCAGGAGCTCTGGGGCCAACGTCCTGACTTTC. It codes for CASIRSSGANVLTF.